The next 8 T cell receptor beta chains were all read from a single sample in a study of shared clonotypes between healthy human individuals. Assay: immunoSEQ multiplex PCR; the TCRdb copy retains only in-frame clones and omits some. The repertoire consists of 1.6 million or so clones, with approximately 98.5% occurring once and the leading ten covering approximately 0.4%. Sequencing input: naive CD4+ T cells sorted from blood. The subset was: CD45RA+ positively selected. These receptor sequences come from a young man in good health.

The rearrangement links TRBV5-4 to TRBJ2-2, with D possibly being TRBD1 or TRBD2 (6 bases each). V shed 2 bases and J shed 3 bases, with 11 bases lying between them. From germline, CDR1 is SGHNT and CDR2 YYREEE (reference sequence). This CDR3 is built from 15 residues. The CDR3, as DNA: TGTGCCAGCAGCTTTAAGGGGGGACACACCGGGGAGCTGTTTTTT. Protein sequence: CASSFKGGHTGELFF. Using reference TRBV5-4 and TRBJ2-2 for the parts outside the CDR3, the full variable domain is ETGVTQSPTHLIKTRGQQVTLRCSSQSGHNTVSWYQQALGQGPQFIFQYYREEENGRGNFPPRFSGLQFPNYSSELNVNALELDDSALYLCASSFKGGHTGELFFGEGSRLTVL.

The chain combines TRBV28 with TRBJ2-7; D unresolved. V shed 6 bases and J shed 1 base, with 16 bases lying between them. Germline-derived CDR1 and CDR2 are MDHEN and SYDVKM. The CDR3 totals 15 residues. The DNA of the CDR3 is TGTGCCAGCAGCTATATAAGCAAGCTATCCTACGAGCAGTACTTC. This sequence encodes CASSYISKLSYEQYF. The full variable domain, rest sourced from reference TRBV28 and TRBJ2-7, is DVKVTQSSRYLVKRTGEKVFLECVQDMDHENMFWYRQDPGLGLRLIYFSYDVKMKEKGDIPEGYSVSREKKERFSLILESASTNQTSMYLCASSYISKLSYEQYFGPGTRLTVT.

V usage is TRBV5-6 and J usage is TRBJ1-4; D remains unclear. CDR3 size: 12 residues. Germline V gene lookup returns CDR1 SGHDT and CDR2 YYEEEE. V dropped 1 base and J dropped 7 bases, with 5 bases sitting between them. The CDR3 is CASSLPGEKLFF. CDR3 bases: TGTGCCAGCAGCTTGCCGGGTGAAAAACTGTTTTTT. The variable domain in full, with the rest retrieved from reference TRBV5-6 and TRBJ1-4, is DAGVTQSPTHLIKTRGQQVTLRCSPKSGHDTVSWYQQALGQGPQFIFQYYEEEERQRGNFPDRFSGHQFPNYSSELNVNALLLGDSALYLCASSLPGEKLFFGSGTQLSVL.

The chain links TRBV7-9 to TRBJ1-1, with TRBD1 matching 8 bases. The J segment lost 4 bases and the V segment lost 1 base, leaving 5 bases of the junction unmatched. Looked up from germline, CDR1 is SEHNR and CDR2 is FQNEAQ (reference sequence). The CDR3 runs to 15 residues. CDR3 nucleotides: TGTGCCAGCAGCTTAGGGATGACAGGGGTCACTGAAGCTTTCTTT. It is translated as CASSLGMTGVTEAFF.

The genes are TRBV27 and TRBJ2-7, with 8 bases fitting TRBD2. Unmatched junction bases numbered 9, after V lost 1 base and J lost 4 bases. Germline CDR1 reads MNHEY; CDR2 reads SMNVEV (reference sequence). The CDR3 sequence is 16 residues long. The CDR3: CASSLFGGGNPYEQYF. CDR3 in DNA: TGTGCCAGCAGTTTATTCGGGGGGGGTAATCCATACGAGCAGTACTTC.

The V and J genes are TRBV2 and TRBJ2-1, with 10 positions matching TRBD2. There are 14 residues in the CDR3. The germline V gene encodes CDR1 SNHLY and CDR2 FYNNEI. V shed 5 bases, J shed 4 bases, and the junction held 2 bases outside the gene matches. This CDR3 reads CASSSGGAYNEQFF. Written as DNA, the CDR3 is TGTGCCAGCAGTAGCGGGGGGGCTTACAATGAGCAGTTCTTC.

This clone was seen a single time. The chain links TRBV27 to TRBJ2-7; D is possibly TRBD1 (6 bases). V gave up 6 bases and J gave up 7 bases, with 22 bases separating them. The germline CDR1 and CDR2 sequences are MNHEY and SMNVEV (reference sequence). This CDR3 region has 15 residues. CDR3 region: CASSRPGTPHKEQYF. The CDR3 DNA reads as TGTGCCAGCAGCCGCCCCGGGACACCTCATAAGGAGCAGTACTTC.

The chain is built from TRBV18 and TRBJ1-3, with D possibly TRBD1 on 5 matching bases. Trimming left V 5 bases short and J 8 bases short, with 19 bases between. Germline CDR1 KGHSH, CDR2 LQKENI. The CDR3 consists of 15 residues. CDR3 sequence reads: CASSATVPLGDTIYF. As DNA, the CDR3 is TGTGCCAGCTCAGCGACAGTCCCCCTGGGGGACACCATATATTTT.